The following is a T cell receptor beta chain sequence with its context. The sample belongs to a study of CD8 T cells in Susac syndrome. About 0.5 to 1 ug RNA was reverse transcribed with random hexamers. TCRdb reanalysed the immunoSEQ multiplex PCR reads using MiXCR and keeps one entry per CDR3 protein. The sample has some 160,000 distinct CDR3 sequences; about 91% are singletons. Germline V gene lookup returns CDR1 MNHEY and CDR2 SVGAGI. This CDR3 is built from 17 residues. V shed 2 bases, J shed 12 bases, and the junction held 13 bases outside the gene matches. The sequenced sample was CD4+ T cells from PBMCs. The TCR originated in a human donor in good health. The chain uses TRBV6-5 and TRBJ1-6; 10 bases are a match to TRBD1. The CDR3 here is CASSYTWTGGLSVPLHF. DNA for the CDR3: TGTGCCAGCAGTTACACCTGGACAGGGGGATTATCGGTACCCCTCCACTTT.